This T cell receptor beta chain was profiled in a study of T cells in Graves' hyperthyroidism and ophthalmopathy. PBMCs were derived from roughly 10 ml fresh peripheral blood. What was amplified from RNA transcripts were TCR beta CDR3 regions. HTBI primers drove first-round RT-PCR of the TCR CDR3. TCRdb reprocessed the multiplex PCR reads via MiXCR and lists one record per CDR3 protein. The sample yields hundreds of thousands of distinct CDR3 sequences, roughly 15% seen once. The material sequenced was blood. This TCR was recovered from a woman between 50 and 59 years old with Graves' ophthalmopathy.

This CDR3 reads CASSYPRGSESTDTQYF. The CDR3 nucleotides are TGCGCCAGCAGCTACCCCCGGGGTAGCGAGAGCACAGATACGCAGTATTTT. This chain uses TRBV5-1 with TRBJ2-3; D possibly corresponds to TRBD2 (5 bases). The germline V and J ends were trimmed by 3 bases and 0 bases, with 17 bases remaining between them. CDR3 length: 17 amino acids. Germline V CDR1 and CDR2: SGHRS, YFSETQ.